The rows below give T cell receptor beta chains drawn from one sample of a study of cytomegalovirus exposure and HLA in healthy donors. Clones were read by immunoSEQ multiplex PCR, and TCRdb kept only the in-frame ones, dropping some. The sample consists of approximately 88,000 clones, 80% to 85% of them appearing once. Material: PBMCs. These receptors were obtained from a woman younger than 35 in good health and CMV-seropositive. Each CDR3 is given with its conserved first and last residue. Fields, in order: clone size, J gene, CDR3 length, V gene, D gene, CDR3 DNA, CDR3 protein. D genes are given only for firm matches. Rows give clone size only sometimes, using once, few, many, or a class for an expanded clone.

size: NA; J: TRBJ2-3; length: 14; V: TRBV6-5; D: TRBD1; DNA: TGTGCCAGCAGTTACGACAGGGACACAGATACGCAGTATTTT; CDR3: CASSYDRDTDTQYF
size: NA; J: TRBJ2-7; length: 14; V: TRBV10-1; D: TRBD1; DNA: TGCGCCAGCAGCCACGGGACAGGGGCCTACGAGCAGTACTTC; CDR3: CASSHGTGAYEQYF
size: NA; J: TRBJ1-4; length: 14; V: TRBV13; D: NA; DNA: TGTGCCAGCAGCTCCGGACAGTTGGATGAAAAACTGTTTTTT; CDR3: CASSSGQLDEKLFF
size: NA; J: TRBJ1-2; length: 14; V: TRBV6-5; D: NA; DNA: TGTGCCAGCAGTTACGGGGCAGGGTTCTATGGCTACACCTTC; CDR3: CASSYGAGFYGYTF
size: NA; J: TRBJ2-7; length: 12; V: TRBV6-5; D: NA; DNA: TGTGCCAGCAGAACCGGACGGGGCGAGCAGTACTTC; CDR3: CASRTGRGEQYF
size: NA; J: TRBJ2-3; length: 15; V: TRBV19; D: NA; DNA: TGTGCCAGTAGTATAGGAACAGGTACCACAGATACGCAGTATTTT; CDR3: CASSIGTGTTDTQYF
size: NA; J: TRBJ1-1; length: 14; V: TRBV9; D: TRBD1; DNA: TGTGCCAGCAGGTCCGGGACAGCGAGCCTTGAAGCTTTCTTT; CDR3: CASRSGTASLEAFF
size: NA; J: TRBJ1-6; length: 15; V: TRBV7-8; D: NA; DNA: TGTGCCAGCAGCTCCTCGACAGGCTATAATTCACCCCTCCACTTT; CDR3: CASSSSTGYNSPLHF
size: NA; J: TRBJ2-5; length: 15; V: TRBV6-5; D: NA; DNA: TGTGCCAGCAGTCCCCCGGCAGGGGCACAAGAGACCCAGTACTTC; CDR3: CASSPPAGAQETQYF
size: NA; J: TRBJ2-7; length: 15; V: TRBV7-7; D: TRBD1; DNA: TGTGCCAGCAGCAAAGGGACAGGGGAGTTCTACGAGCAGTACTTC; CDR3: CASSKGTGEFYEQYF
size: NA; J: TRBJ2-2; length: 16; V: TRBV5-4; D: TRBD2; DNA: TGTGCCAGCAGCCCTAGCGGGGGGGCGGCAGCCGGGGAGCTGTTTTTT; CDR3: CASSPSGGAAAGELFF
size: once; J: TRBJ2-5; length: 15; V: TRBV13; D: TRBD1; DNA: TGTGCCAGCAGCCGGGACAGGGGGAAAGTAGGGACCCAGTACTTC; CDR3: CASSRDRGKVGTQYF
size: NA; J: TRBJ2-5; length: 15; V: TRBV7-2; D: TRBD2; DNA: TGTGCCAGCGGGTCCGGGACTAGCGGGGGTGAGACCCAGTACTTC; CDR3: CASGSGTSGGETQYF
size: NA; J: TRBJ2-5; length: 13; V: TRBV6-5; D: TRBD1; DNA: TGTGCCAGCAGCATTGACAGGGCGAAACCCCTGTACTTC; CDR3: CASSIDRAKPLYF
size: once; J: TRBJ1-4; length: 15; V: TRBV6-5; D: NA; DNA: TGTGCCAGCAGTGGCCGCAGGGTCGATAATGAAAAACTGTTTTTT; CDR3: CASSGRRVDNEKLFF
size: NA; J: TRBJ2-3; length: 16; V: TRBV5-4; D: TRBD2; DNA: TGTGCCAGCAACTTGGAGGCGGGGGGGCGCACAGATACGCAGTATTTT; CDR3: CASNLEAGGRTDTQYF
size: NA; J: TRBJ2-7; length: 17; V: TRBV4-1; D: NA; DNA: TGCGCCAGCAGCCAAGAGGGGCCAGGACAGCCCTCCTACGAGCAGTACTTC; CDR3: CASSQEGPGQPSYEQYF
size: few; J: TRBJ2-7; length: 13; V: TRBV27; D: NA; DNA: TGTGCCAGCAGTTTTAACAGGGTAGCGGAGCAGTACTTC; CDR3: CASSFNRVAEQYF
size: few; J: TRBJ1-6; length: 15; V: TRBV7-3; D: NA; DNA: TGTGCCAGCAGCTTAACGGGCACGTATAATTCACCCCTCCACTTT; CDR3: CASSLTGTYNSPLHF
size: NA; J: TRBJ1-1; length: 14; V: TRBV18; D: NA; DNA: TGTGCCAGCTCACCACCGGGCCTGAACACTGAAGCTTTCTTT; CDR3: CASSPPGLNTEAFF
size: NA; J: TRBJ1-1; length: 15; V: TRBV9; D: TRBD1; DNA: TGTGCCAGCAGCCCCAGACAGGGAGGGAACACTGAAGCTTTCTTT; CDR3: CASSPRQGGNTEAFF
size: NA; J: TRBJ1-2; length: 15; V: TRBV25-1; D: NA; DNA: TGTGCCAGCAGTGTAGCGGGGGCGAATTTTTTTGGCTACACCTTC; CDR3: CASSVAGANFFGYTF
size: NA; J: TRBJ1-1; length: 14; V: TRBV30; D: NA; DNA: TGTGCCTGGAGTGGCGGGCTGGTTAACACTGAAGCTTTCTTT; CDR3: CAWSGGLVNTEAFF
size: NA; J: TRBJ2-1; length: 14; V: TRBV7-7; D: NA; DNA: TGTGCCAGCAGCTTAGCGCAGGACTACAATGAGCAGTTCTTC; CDR3: CASSLAQDYNEQFF
size: NA; J: TRBJ2-7; length: 14; V: TRBV4-2; D: NA; DNA: TGTGCCAGCAGCCAAGATGGCGTCCGGGACGAGCAGTACTTC; CDR3: CASSQDGVRDEQYF
size: NA; J: TRBJ2-2; length: 15; V: TRBV19; D: TRBD1; DNA: TGTGCCAGTAGTAAAAGGGACAGGGGGGCCGGGGAGCTGTTTTTT; CDR3: CASSKRDRGAGELFF
size: NA; J: TRBJ2-1; length: 16; V: TRBV11-3; D: TRBD2; DNA: TGTGCCAGCAGCCCGGGCGAGGCGGGCGGGAGGAATGAGCAGTTCTTC; CDR3: CASSPGEAGGRNEQFF
size: NA; J: TRBJ2-1; length: 15; V: TRBV10-3; D: TRBD2; DNA: TGTGCCATCAGCCCACTAGCGGCTGAATACAATGAGCAGTTCTTC; CDR3: CAISPLAAEYNEQFF
size: NA; J: TRBJ1-4; length: 17; V: TRBV18; D: TRBD1; DNA: TGTGCCAGCTCACCAGGACAGGGCCCTGCAACTAATGAAAAACTGTTTTTT; CDR3: CASSPGQGPATNEKLFF
size: NA; J: TRBJ2-3; length: 13; V: TRBV18; D: NA; DNA: TGTGCCAGCTCACCACCAGCACGGGATACGCAGTATTTT; CDR3: CASSPPARDTQYF
size: NA; J: TRBJ1-3; length: 13; V: TRBV2; D: TRBD1; DNA: TGTGCCGTCACTCAGGGGGCTGGAAACACCATATATTTT; CDR3: CAVTQGAGNTIYF
size: NA; J: TRBJ1-5; length: 17; V: TRBV5-4; D: TRBD1; DNA: TGTGCCAGCAGCCTAAGCCCGGGGACAGGGTTGGGTCAGCCCCAGCATTTT; CDR3: CASSLSPGTGLGQPQHF
size: NA; J: TRBJ1-5; length: 19; V: TRBV21-1; D: NA; DNA: TGTGCCAGCAGCAACTCGGGACAGCCTCGACAGTATAGCAATCAGCCCCAGCATTTT; CDR3: CASSNSGQPRQYSNQPQHF
size: NA; J: TRBJ1-6; length: 13; V: TRBV19; D: NA; DNA: TGTGCCAGTAGTTTCCCAGGGAATTCACCCCTCCACTTT; CDR3: CASSFPGNSPLHF
size: NA; J: TRBJ2-7; length: 14; V: TRBV27; D: NA; DNA: TGTGCCAGCAACCCCCAGGGACATACCTACGAGCAGTACTTC; CDR3: CASNPQGHTYEQYF
size: NA; J: TRBJ2-1; length: 16; V: TRBV6-1; D: TRBD2; DNA: TGTGCCAGCAGTGTGTCTAGCGGGGGAAACTACAATGAGCAGTTCTTC; CDR3: CASSVSSGGNYNEQFF
size: NA; J: TRBJ2-7; length: 15; V: TRBV5-1; D: TRBD1; DNA: TGCGCCAGCAGCCCGGGACAGCCTATCTCCTACGAGCAGTACTTC; CDR3: CASSPGQPISYEQYF
size: NA; J: TRBJ2-7; length: 12; V: TRBV2; D: NA; DNA: TGTGCCAGCTATACGAGCTCCTACGAGCAGTACTTC; CDR3: CASYTSSYEQYF
size: NA; J: TRBJ2-7; length: 14; V: TRBV30; D: NA; DNA: TGTGCCTGGAGTGTAGAGGGGACTTCCTACGAGCAGTACTTC; CDR3: CAWSVEGTSYEQYF
size: NA; J: TRBJ2-7; length: 15; V: TRBV6-5; D: TRBD1; DNA: TGTGCCAGCAGTTACGAGGGACAGGGGTACCACGAGCAGTACTTC; CDR3: CASSYEGQGYHEQYF
size: once; J: TRBJ2-1; length: 15; V: TRBV2; D: TRBD1; DNA: TGTGCCAGCAGTGATTTTGGACAGGCAGACAATGAGCAGTTCTTC; CDR3: CASSDFGQADNEQFF
size: NA; J: TRBJ2-5; length: 11; V: TRBV7-2; D: NA; DNA: TGTGCCAGCAGCTTTTCGGAGACCCAGTACTTC; CDR3: CASSFSETQYF
size: NA; J: TRBJ1-1; length: 16; V: TRBV21-1; D: NA; DNA: TGTGCCAGCAGCAAAGCGCCGAGGGAACTGAACACTGAAGCTTTCTTT; CDR3: CASSKAPRELNTEAFF
size: NA; J: TRBJ2-3; length: 14; V: TRBV19; D: NA; DNA: TGTGCCAGTAGGGAGGGACCCGCGGCAGATACGCAGTATTTT; CDR3: CASREGPAADTQYF
size: NA; J: TRBJ2-6; length: 17; V: TRBV5-1; D: NA; DNA: TGCGCCAGCAGATCTCAGGGGATCCTTTCTGGGGCCAACGTCCTGACTTTC; CDR3: CASRSQGILSGANVLTF
size: NA; J: TRBJ1-2; length: 14; V: TRBV30; D: TRBD1; DNA: TGTGCCTGGAGACGAGGACAGGGATTCTATGGCTACACCTTC; CDR3: CAWRRGQGFYGYTF
size: NA; J: TRBJ2-7; length: 14; V: TRBV25-1; D: TRBD2; DNA: TGTGCCAGCAGTGATTTCGGGGGGGCGGGGGAGCAGTACTTC; CDR3: CASSDFGGAGEQYF
size: once; J: TRBJ2-7; length: 15; V: TRBV28; D: TRBD2; DNA: TGTGCCAGCAGTTTATTCAGCGGGGGGGCAGAAGAGCAGTACTTC; CDR3: CASSLFSGGAEEQYF
size: once; J: TRBJ2-7; length: 11; V: TRBV6-1; D: NA; DNA: TGTGCCAGCGGGCAGGGCTACGAGCAGTACTTC; CDR3: CASGQGYEQYF
size: NA; J: TRBJ1-2; length: 14; V: TRBV19; D: NA; DNA: TGTGCCAGTAGTGCGCGAGGGACTAACTATGGCTACACCTTC; CDR3: CASSARGTNYGYTF
size: NA; J: TRBJ1-6; length: 13; V: TRBV9; D: TRBD1; DNA: TGTGCCAGCAGCGGACAGGGCGGTTCACCCCTCCACTTT; CDR3: CASSGQGGSPLHF
size: NA; J: TRBJ1-6; length: 17; V: TRBV27; D: TRBD1; DNA: TGTGCCAGCAGTCTTGACAGGGGCGAAGCGTATAATTCACCCCTCCACTTT; CDR3: CASSLDRGEAYNSPLHF
size: NA; J: TRBJ2-3; length: 15; V: TRBV5-1; D: NA; DNA: TGCGCCAGCAGCTTGAGGACAAGGGTCACAGATACGCAGTATTTT; CDR3: CASSLRTRVTDTQYF
size: NA; J: TRBJ1-2; length: 15; V: TRBV19; D: TRBD1; DNA: TGTGCCAGTAGTAACGACAGGGGGCTTTTTTATGGCTACACCTTC; CDR3: CASSNDRGLFYGYTF
size: NA; J: TRBJ2-5; length: 16; V: TRBV18; D: NA; DNA: TGTGCCAGCTCACCACCGGGGCCTCCTGCCCGGGAGACCCAGTACTTC; CDR3: CASSPPGPPARETQYF
size: NA; J: TRBJ1-1; length: 15; V: TRBV7-2; D: NA; DNA: TGTGCCAGCAGCTTAGCGCTTCAGGGGCTCGCTGAAGCTTTCTTT; CDR3: CASSLALQGLAEAFF
size: NA; J: TRBJ2-7; length: 15; V: TRBV6-5; D: TRBD1; DNA: TGTGCCAGCAGTCGCACTTTACAGGGGGCCTACGAGCAGTACTTC; CDR3: CASSRTLQGAYEQYF
size: NA; J: TRBJ1-1; length: 14; V: TRBV2; D: TRBD1; DNA: TGTGCCAGCAGAGTTGGACAGGGGTCACCGAATGCTTTCTTT; CDR3: CASRVGQGSPNAFF
size: NA; J: TRBJ1-5; length: 16; V: TRBV28; D: TRBD1; DNA: TGTGCCAGCAGTTTCCACGGGACAGGGGTGGGTCAGCCCCAGCATTTT; CDR3: CASSFHGTGVGQPQHF